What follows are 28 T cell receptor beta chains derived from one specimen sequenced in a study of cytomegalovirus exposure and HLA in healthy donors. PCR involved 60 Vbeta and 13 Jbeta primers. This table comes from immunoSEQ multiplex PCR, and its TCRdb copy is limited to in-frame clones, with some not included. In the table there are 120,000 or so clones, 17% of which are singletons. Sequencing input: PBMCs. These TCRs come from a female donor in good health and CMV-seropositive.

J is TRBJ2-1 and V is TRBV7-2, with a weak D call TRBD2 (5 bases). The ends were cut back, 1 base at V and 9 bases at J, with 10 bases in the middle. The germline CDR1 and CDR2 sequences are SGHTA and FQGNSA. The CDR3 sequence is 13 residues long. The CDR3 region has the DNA TGTGCCAGCAGCTTAGTTACGGGATTTGAGCAGTTCTTC. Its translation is CASSLVTGFEQFF.

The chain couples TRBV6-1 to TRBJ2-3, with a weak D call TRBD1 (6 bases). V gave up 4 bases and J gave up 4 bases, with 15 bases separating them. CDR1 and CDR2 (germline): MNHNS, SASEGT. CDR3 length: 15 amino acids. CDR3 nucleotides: TGTGCCAGCAGTGTGACAGGCTCAAATTCAGATACGCAGTATTTT. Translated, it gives CASSVTGSNSDTQYF.

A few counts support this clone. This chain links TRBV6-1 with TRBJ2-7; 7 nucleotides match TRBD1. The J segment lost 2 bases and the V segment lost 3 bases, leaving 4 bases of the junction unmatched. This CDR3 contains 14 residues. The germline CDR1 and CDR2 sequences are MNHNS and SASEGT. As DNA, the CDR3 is TGTGCCAGCAGTGACCCCGGGACAGCCTACGAGCAGTACTTC. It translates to CASSDPGTAYEQYF.

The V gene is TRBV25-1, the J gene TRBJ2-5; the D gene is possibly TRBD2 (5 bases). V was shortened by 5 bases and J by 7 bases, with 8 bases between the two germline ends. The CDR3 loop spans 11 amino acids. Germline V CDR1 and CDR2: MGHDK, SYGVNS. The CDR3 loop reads CASSRGRTQYF. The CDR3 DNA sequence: TGTGCCAGCAGTAGAGGGAGGACCCAGTACTTC.

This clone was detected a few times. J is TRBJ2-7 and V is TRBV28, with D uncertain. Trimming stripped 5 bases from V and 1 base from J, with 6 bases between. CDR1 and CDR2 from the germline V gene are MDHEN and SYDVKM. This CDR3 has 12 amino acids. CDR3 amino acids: CASSPRSYEQYF. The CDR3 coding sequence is TGTGCCAGCAGTCCGCGGTCCTACGAGCAGTACTTC.

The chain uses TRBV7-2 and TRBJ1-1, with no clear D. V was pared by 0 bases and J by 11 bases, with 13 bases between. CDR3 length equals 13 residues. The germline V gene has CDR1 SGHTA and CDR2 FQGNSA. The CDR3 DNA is TGTGCCAGCAGCTTAGCGCTGAGGGCTCGGGCTTTCTTT. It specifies CASSLALRARAFF. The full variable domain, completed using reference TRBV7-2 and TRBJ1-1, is GAGVSQSPSNKVTEKGKDVELRCDPISGHTALYWYRQSLGQGLEFLIYFQGNSAPDKSGLPSDRFSAERTGGSVSTLTIQRTQQEDSAVYLCASSLALRARAFFGQGTRLTVV.

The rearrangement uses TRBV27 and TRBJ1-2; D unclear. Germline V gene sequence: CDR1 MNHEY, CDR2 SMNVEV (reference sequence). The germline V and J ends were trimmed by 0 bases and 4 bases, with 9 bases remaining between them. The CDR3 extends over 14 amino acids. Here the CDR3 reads CASSLSQVSYGYTF. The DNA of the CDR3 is TGTGCCAGCAGTTTATCGCAGGTCTCCTATGGCTACACCTTC.

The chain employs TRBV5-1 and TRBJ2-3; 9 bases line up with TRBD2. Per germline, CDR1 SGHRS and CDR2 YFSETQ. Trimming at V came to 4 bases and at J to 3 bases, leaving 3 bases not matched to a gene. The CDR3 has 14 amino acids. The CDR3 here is CASSTTSGTDTQYF. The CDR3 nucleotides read TGCGCCAGCAGCACCACTAGCGGGACAGATACGCAGTATTTT.

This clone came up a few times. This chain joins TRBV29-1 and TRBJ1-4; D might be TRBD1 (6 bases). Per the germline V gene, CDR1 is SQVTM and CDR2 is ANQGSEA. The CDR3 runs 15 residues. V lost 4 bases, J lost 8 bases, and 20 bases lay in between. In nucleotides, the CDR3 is TGCAGCGTTGGAGAGGGCAGGGGAGATGGGGAAAAACTGTTTTTT. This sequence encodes CSVGEGRGDGEKLFF.

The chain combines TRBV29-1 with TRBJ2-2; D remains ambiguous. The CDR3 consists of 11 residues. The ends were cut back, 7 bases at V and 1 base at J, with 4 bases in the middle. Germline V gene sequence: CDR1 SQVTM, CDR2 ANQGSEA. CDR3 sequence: CSAQNTGELFF. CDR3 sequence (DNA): TGCAGCGCACAGAACACCGGGGAGCTGTTTTTT.

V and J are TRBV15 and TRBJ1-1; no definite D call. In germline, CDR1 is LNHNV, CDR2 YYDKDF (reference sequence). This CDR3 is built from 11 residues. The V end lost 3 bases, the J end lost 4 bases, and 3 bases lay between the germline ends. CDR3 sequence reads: CATSSRTEAFF. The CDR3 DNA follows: TGTGCCACCAGCAGTCGCACTGAAGCTTTCTTT.

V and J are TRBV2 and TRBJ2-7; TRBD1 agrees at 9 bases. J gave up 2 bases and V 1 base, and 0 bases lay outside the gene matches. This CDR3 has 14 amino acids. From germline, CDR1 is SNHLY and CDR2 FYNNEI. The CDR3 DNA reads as TGTGCCAGCAGTGAAGGGACAGGGGCCTACGAGCAGTACTTC. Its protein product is CASSEGTGAYEQYF.

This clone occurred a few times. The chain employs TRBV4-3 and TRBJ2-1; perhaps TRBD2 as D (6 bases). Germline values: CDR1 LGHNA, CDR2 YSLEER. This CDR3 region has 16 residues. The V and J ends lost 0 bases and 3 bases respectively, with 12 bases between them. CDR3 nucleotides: TGCGCCAGCAGCCAAGATTTACTAGCCGTCTACAATGAGCAGTTCTTC. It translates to CASSQDLLAVYNEQFF.

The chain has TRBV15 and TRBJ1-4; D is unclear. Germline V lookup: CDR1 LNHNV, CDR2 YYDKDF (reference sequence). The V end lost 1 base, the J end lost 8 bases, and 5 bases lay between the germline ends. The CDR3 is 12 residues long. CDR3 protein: CATSRAQEKLFF. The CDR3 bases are TGTGCCACCAGCAGAGCCCAGGAAAAACTGTTTTTT.

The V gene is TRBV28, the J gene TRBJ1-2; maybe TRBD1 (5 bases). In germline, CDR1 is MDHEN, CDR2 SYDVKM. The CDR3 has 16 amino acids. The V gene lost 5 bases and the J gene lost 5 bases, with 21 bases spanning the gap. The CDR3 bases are TGTGCCAGCAGTCCGGAGACAGACATTAAGGGGTATGGCTACACCTTC. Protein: CASSPETDIKGYGYTF.

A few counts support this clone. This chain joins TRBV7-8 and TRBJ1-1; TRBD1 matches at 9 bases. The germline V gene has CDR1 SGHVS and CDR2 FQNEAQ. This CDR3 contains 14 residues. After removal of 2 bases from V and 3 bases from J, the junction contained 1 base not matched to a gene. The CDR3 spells CASSLWDRDTEAFF. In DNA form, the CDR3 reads TGTGCCAGCAGCTTATGGGACAGGGACACTGAAGCTTTCTTT.

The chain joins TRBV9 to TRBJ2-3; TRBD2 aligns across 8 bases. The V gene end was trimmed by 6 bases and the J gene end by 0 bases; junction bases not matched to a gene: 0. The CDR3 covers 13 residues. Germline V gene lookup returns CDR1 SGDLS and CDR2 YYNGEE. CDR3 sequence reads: CASKRGSTDTQYF. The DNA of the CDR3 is TGTGCCAGCAAGCGGGGGAGCACAGATACGCAGTATTTT. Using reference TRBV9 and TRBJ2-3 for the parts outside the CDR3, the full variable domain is DSGVTQTPKHLITATGQRVTLRCSPRSGDLSVYWYQQSLDQGLQFLIQYYNGEERAKGNILERFSAQQFPDLHSELNLSSLELGDSALYFCASKRGSTDTQYFGPGTRLTVL.

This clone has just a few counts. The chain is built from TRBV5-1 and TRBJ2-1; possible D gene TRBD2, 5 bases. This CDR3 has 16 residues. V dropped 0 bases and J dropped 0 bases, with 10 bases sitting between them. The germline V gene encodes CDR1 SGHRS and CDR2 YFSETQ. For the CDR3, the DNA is TGCGCCAGCAGCTTGGGGGGAGAGAGCTCCTACAATGAGCAGTTCTTC. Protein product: CASSLGGESSYNEQFF.

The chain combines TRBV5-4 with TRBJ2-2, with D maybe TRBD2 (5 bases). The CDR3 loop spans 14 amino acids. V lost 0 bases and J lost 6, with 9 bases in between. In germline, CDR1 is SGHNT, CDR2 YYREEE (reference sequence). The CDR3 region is CASSLDRGSGELFF. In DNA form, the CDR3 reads TGTGCCAGCAGCTTGGACCGAGGGTCCGGGGAGCTGTTTTTT.

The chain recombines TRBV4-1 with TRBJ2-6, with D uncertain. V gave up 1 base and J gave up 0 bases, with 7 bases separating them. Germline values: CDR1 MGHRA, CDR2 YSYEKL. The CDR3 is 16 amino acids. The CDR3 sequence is CASSQAPVSGANVLTF. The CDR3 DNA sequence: TGCGCCAGCAGCCAAGCGCCGGTCTCTGGGGCCAACGTCCTGACTTTC.

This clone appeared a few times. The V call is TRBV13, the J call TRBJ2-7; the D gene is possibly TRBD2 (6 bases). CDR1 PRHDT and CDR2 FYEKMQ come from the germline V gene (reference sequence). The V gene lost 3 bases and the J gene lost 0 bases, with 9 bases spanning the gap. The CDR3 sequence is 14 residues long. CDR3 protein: CASSFSGSSYEQYF. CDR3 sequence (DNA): TGTGCCAGCAGCTTTAGCGGCAGCTCCTACGAGCAGTACTTC.

The CDR3 nucleotides are TGTGCCAGCAGTTCGGGGTGGGGTTCACCCCTCCACTTT. This codes for CASSSGWGSPLHF. The V call is TRBV28, the J call TRBJ1-6; D call uncertain. CDR3 size: 13 residues. Trimming took off 4 bases at V and 9 bases at J, with 10 bases between the two ends. Germline CDR1 is MDHEN and CDR2 is SYDVKM.

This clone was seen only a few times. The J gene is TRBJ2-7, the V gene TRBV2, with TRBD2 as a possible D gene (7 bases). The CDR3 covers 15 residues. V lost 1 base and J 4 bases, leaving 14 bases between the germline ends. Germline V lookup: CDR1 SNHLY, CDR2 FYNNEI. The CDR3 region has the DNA TGTGCCAGCAGTGAAGGTCGGGGGGCGGGTTACGAGCAGTACTTC. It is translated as CASSEGRGAGYEQYF.

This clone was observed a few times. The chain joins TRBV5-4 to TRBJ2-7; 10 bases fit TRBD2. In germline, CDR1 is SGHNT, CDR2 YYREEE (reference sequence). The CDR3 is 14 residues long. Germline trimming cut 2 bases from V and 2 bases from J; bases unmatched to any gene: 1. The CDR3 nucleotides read TGTGCCAGCAGCTTAGCGGGAGGGCCCTACGAGCAGTACTTC. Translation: CASSLAGGPYEQYF.

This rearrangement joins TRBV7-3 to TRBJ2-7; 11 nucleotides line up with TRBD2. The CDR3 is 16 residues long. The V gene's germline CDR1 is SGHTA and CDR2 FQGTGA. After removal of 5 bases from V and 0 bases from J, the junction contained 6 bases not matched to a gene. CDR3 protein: CASSQSGTSGSYEQYF. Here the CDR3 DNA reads TGTGCCAGCAGCCAGTCCGGGACTAGCGGCTCCTACGAGCAGTACTTC.

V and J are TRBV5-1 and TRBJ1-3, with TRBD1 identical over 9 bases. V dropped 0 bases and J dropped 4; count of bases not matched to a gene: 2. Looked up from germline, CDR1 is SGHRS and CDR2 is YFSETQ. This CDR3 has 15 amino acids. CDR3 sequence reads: CASSLGGTGGNTIYF. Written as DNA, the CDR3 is TGCGCCAGCAGCTTGGGCGGGACAGGGGGAAACACCATATATTTT.

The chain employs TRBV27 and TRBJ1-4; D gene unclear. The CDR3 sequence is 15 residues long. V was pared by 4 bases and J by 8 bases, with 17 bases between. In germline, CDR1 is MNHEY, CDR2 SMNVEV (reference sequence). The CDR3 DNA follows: TGTGCCAGCAGTTATATTAAACCACCGGGGGAAAAACTGTTTTTT. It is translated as CASSYIKPPGEKLFF.

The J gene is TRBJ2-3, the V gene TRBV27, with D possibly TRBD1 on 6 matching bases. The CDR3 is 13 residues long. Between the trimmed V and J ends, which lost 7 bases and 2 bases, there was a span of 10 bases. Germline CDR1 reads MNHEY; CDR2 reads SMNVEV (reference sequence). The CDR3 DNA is TGTGCCAGCACCCGGACAGTCACAGATACGCAGTATTTT. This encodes CASTRTVTDTQYF.